This T cell receptor (beta chain) was profiled in a study of human T cells and chemical hapten exposure. As originally analysed: More than 95,000 TCRs per sample was the median, with a range of roughly 23,224 to 690,600. TCRdb re-analysed the RACE reads in MiXCR, keeping a single row per CDR3 protein. Here the V and J calls rest on TCRdb's processing, not on the authors' analysis. The sample has about 250,000 distinct CDR3 sequences, 7.5% to 8% seen once; the top ten hold roughly 1.2%. Germline V lookup: CDR1 MNHEY, CDR2 SVGAGI. Trimming removed 0 bases from V and 2 bases from J, with 10 bases in between. The CDR3 totals 15 residues. Time point of the sample: pre-sensitization, week 0. The sample's treatment: therapeutic diphenylcyclopropenone sensitization with weekly scalp DPC. Blood was collected ahead of every patch test applied.

The sequenced sample was whole blood, obtained in connection with sensitization to the hapten diphenylcyclopropenone (DPC). This chain uses TRBV6-5 with TRBJ2-5, with D unclear. This TCR derives from a man between 18 and 35 years old with alopecia areata. Some clones in this sample may be carry-over from other donors' samples. The CDR3 coding sequence is TGTGCCAGCAGTTACTCGGATCGAACTCAAGAGACCCAGTACTTC. Its protein is CASSYSDRTQETQYF.